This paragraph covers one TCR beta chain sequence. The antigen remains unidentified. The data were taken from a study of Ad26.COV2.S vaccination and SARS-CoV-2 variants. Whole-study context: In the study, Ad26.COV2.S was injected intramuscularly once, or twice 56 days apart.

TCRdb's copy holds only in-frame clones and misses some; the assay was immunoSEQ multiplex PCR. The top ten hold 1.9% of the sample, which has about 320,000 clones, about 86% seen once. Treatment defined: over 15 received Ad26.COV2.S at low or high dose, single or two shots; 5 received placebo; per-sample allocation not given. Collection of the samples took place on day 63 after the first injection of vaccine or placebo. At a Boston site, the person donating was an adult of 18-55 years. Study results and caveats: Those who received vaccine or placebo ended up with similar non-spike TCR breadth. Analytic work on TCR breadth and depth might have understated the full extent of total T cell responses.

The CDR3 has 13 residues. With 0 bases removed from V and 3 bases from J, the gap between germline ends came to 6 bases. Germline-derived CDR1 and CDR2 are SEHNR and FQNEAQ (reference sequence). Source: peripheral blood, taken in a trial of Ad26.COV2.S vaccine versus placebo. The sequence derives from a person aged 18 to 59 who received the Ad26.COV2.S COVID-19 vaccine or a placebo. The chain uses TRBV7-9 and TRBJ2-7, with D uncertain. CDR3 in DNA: TGTGCCAGCAGCTTAGCGGCGAACTACGAGCAGTACTTC. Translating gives CASSLAANYEQYF.